This T cell receptor (beta chain) emerged from a study of monozygotic twins with inflammatory bowel disease. Incorporation of UMIs carrying a 6-nucleotide sample barcode was performed by template switching. Reanalyzing the 5' RACE reads, TCRdb keeps one entry per CDR3 protein, without DNA. The table lists around 380,000 distinct CDR3 sequences. Study-wide results and limits: Differences in immunosuppressive treatment may have been a source of added variability in patient repertoires.

With regard to this clonotype: The antigen is undetermined.

CDR3 length: 15 residues. CDR1 is SQVTM and CDR2 is ANQGSEA in the germline V gene. Sequenced material: blood. The clonotype comes from a human donor with ulcerative colitis or Crohn's disease, or a healthy co-twin of an affected twin (not recorded which). The chain joins TRBV29-1 to TRBJ2-1; TCRdb's D call of TRBD2 is untestable without DNA. The CDR3 spells CSASTSGMSRDEQFF.